Listed here are 21 T cell receptor beta chains from one sample, sequenced in a study of shared clonotypes between healthy human individuals. The data were produced by immunoSEQ multiplex PCR, yet TCRdb's version contains in-frame clones alone and is incomplete. The table has around 430,000 clones, around 79% seen once. The source material was PBMCs. Receptors originate from a woman between 40 and 50 years old in good health. Some clones in this sample may be carry-over from other donors' samples.

The V and J genes are TRBV28 and TRBJ1-5, with 11 nucleotides matching TRBD1. V lost 6 bases and J lost 1; bases outside the gene matches: 2. Germline-derived CDR1 and CDR2 are MDHEN and SYDVKM. CDR3 size: 15 residues. The CDR3, as DNA: TGTGCCAGCAGGCGGGACAGGGGGAGCAATCAGCCCCAGCATTTT. The encoded protein is CASRRDRGSNQPQHF.

The CDR3 protein is CASSYARERVEAFF. DNA of the CDR3: TGTGCCAGCAGTTATGCCAGGGAGAGGGTCGAGGCTTTCTTT. This chain connects TRBV6-6 to TRBJ1-1; D possibly corresponds to TRBD1 (5 bases). Looked up from germline, CDR1 is MNHNY and CDR2 is SVGAGI (reference sequence). CDR3 length equals 14 residues. Trimming took off 3 bases at V and 11 bases at J, with 19 bases between the two ends.

This clone turned up a few times. This sequence joins TRBV18 and TRBJ1-5; 9 bases are shared with TRBD1. Germline-derived CDR1 and CDR2 are KGHSH and LQKENI. V lost 3 bases to trimming and J lost 5 bases; unmatched junction nucleotides: 14. CDR3 length equals 18 residues. CDR3 sequence: CASSPIAPGGQGYQPQHF. The CDR3 nucleotides are TGTGCCAGCTCACCCATCGCCCCGGGGGGACAGGGCTATCAGCCCCAGCATTTT.

The rearrangement uses TRBV5-1 and TRBJ2-7; no clear D gene. Trimming took 0 bases from V and 2 from J, leaving 9 bases between them. The CDR3 has 14 residues. Germline values: CDR1 SGHRS, CDR2 YFSETQ. CDR3 protein: CASSLAYSTYEQYF. The CDR3 DNA reads TGCGCCAGCAGCTTGGCCTACAGTACCTACGAGCAGTACTTC.

This chain connects TRBV7-2 to TRBJ2-3; no definite D call. Trimming took 1 base from V and 0 from J, leaving 8 bases between them. The CDR3 covers 15 residues. In germline, CDR1 is SGHTA, CDR2 FQGNSA. The CDR3 DNA follows: TGTGCCAGCAGCTTAGGAGTCGCTAGCACAGATACGCAGTATTTT. This gives the protein CASSLGVASTDTQYF.

This clone is a singleton in its sample. This chain uses TRBV5-4 with TRBJ2-1; D gene ambiguous. The CDR3 length is 14 residues. CDR1 is SGHNT and CDR2 is YYREEE in the germline V gene (reference sequence). The ends were cut back, 3 bases at V and 2 bases at J, with 9 bases in the middle. The DNA of the CDR3 is TGTGCCAGCAGCTGGGGTGGAACCTACAATGAGCAGTTCTTC. Translating it yields CASSWGGTYNEQFF.

This clone was recorded a few times. The chain recombines TRBV10-3 with TRBJ1-5, with unresolved D. Germline loops: CDR1 ENHRY, CDR2 SYGVKD. V lost 6 bases and J 5 bases, leaving 11 bases between the germline ends. There are 13 residues in the CDR3. CDR3 region: CAIRRDWDQPQHF. The CDR3 DNA reads TGTGCCATCAGGAGGGATTGGGATCAGCCCCAGCATTTT.

This chain connects TRBV7-8 to TRBJ1-1; the D gene is possibly TRBD1 (5 bases). Germline CDR1 and CDR2: SGHVS and FQNEAQ. This CDR3 spans 13 amino acids. V lost 4 bases and J 1 base, leaving 7 bases between the germline ends. The CDR3 protein is CASSYDRNTEAFF. CDR3 sequence (DNA): TGTGCCAGCAGCTACGACAGGAACACTGAAGCTTTCTTT.

About this clone: The sample holds other DNA sequences that translate to the same CDR3. The chain couples TRBV5-1 to TRBJ1-1, with D tentatively TRBD1 (6 bases). The germline V and J ends were trimmed by 0 bases and 0 bases, with 9 bases remaining between them. Germline V CDR1 and CDR2: SGHRS, YFSETQ. The CDR3 length is 15 residues. CDR3 loop: CASSLGTGMNTEAFF. The CDR3 nucleotides are TGCGCCAGCAGCTTGGGCACAGGGATGAACACTGAAGCTTTCTTT.

This chain links TRBV10-3 with TRBJ2-5, with D perhaps matching TRBD1 (6 bases). V was shortened by 11 bases and J by 1 base, with 17 bases between the two germline ends. The V gene's germline CDR1 is ENHRY and CDR2 SYGVKD. The CDR3 is 14 residues long. CDR3 DNA sequence: TGTGCCTCATCGTCCCAGGGGCGCCAAGAGACCCAGTACTTC. It specifies CASSSQGRQETQYF.

On this clone itself: Given a much more abundant clone one base away, this may be a read error. The chain uses TRBV2 and TRBJ2-3; D is unresolved. The CDR3 sequence is 12 residues long. Trimming took 2 bases from V and 0 from J, leaving 0 bases between them. Per germline, CDR1 SNHLY and CDR2 FYNNEI. The CDR3 protein is CASSESTDTQYF. The CDR3 nucleotides are TGTGCCAGCAGTGAAAGCACAGATACGCAGTATTTT.

This clone came up a few times. The chain carries TRBV30 and TRBJ2-6; 8 bases line up with TRBD2. The CDR3 is 17 residues long. V shed 3 bases, J shed 4 bases, and the junction held 11 bases outside the gene matches. CDR1 is GTSNPN, CDR2 SVGIG, per germline (reference sequence). CDR3 residues: CAWSPGGLRAGANVLTF. In DNA form, the CDR3 reads TGTGCCTGGAGCCCGGGGGGGTTGCGCGCCGGGGCCAACGTCCTGACTTTC.

This clone has just a few counts. The chain links TRBV5-8 to TRBJ1-5, with 11 bases fitting TRBD1. CDR1 is SGHTS, CDR2 YDEGEE, per germline. Losses at the gene ends were 4 bases for V and 6 bases for J; bases not matched to a gene: 3. The CDR3 extends over 14 amino acids. CDR3 amino acids: CASSRGQGAQPQHF. CDR3 nucleotide sequence: TGTGCCAGCAGCCGAGGACAGGGGGCTCAGCCCCAGCATTTT.

This chain connects TRBV7-9 to TRBJ1-2; D unresolved. Trimming left V 4 bases short and J 1 base short, with 13 bases between. Germline CDR1 SEHNR, CDR2 FQNEAQ (reference sequence). There are 15 residues in the CDR3. CDR3 in DNA: TGTGCCAGCAGCTGGGCATCGGGCTTTAACTATGGCTACACCTTC. Encoded protein: CASSWASGFNYGYTF.

V and J are TRBV28 and TRBJ1-4, with a weak D call TRBD1 (6 bases). The ends were cut back, 5 bases at V and 6 bases at J, with 13 bases in the middle. CDR3 size: 14 residues. Germline lookup yields CDR1 MDHEN and CDR2 SYDVKM. The CDR3 sequence is CASSKAGADEKLFF. DNA of the CDR3: TGTGCCAGCAGTAAGGCGGGGGCTGATGAAAAACTGTTTTTT.

The chain has TRBV4-1 and TRBJ2-5; 8 positions match TRBD2. With the DNA end fitting TRBJ2-7 better, the J assignment may be wrong. This CDR3 is 17 amino acids long. Germline assignment: CDR1 MGHRA and CDR2 YSYEKL. CDR3 sequence reads: CASSQVGRLDAGGEQYF. The CDR3 DNA follows: TGCGCCAGCAGCCAAGTTGGTCGGCTAGACGCGGGAGGCGAGCAGTACTTC.

V is TRBV19 and J is TRBJ2-1; D unresolved. The CDR3 loop spans 13 amino acids. Trimming left V 1 base short and J 9 bases short, with 10 bases between. From germline, CDR1 is LNHDA and CDR2 SQIVND (reference sequence). CDR3 sequence: CASSIAAFGEQFF. As DNA, the CDR3 is TGTGCCAGTAGTATAGCCGCCTTCGGTGAGCAGTTCTTC.

The chain is built from TRBV28 and TRBJ2-7; 7 bases fit TRBD2. V was clipped by 8 bases and J by 5 bases; unmatched bases: 15. CDR1 is MDHEN, CDR2 SYDVKM, per germline. This CDR3 contains 15 residues. The CDR3 is CASPPSGGTFHEQYF. CDR3 bases: TGTGCCAGCCCACCGTCGGGAGGTACCTTCCACGAGCAGTACTTC. The complete variable domain, with remaining parts taken from reference TRBV28 and TRBJ2-7, reads DVKVTQSSRYLVKRTGEKVFLECVQDMDHENMFWYRQDPGLGLRLIYFSYDVKMKEKGDIPEGYSVSREKKERFSLILESASTNQTSMYLCASPPSGGTFHEQYFGPGTRLTVT.

This clone was detected only once. V gene TRBV27 combines with J gene TRBJ2-6; no definite D call. V shed 2 bases and J shed 0 bases, with 5 bases lying between them. There are 15 residues in the CDR3. CDR1 and CDR2 (germline): MNHEY, SMNVEV (reference sequence). CDR3 residues: CASSLRTSGANVLTF. The DNA for the CDR3 is TGTGCCAGCAGTTTACGAACCTCTGGGGCCAACGTCCTGACTTTC. Filled out from reference TRBV27 and TRBJ2-6, the complete variable domain reads EAQVTQNPRYLITVTGKKLTVTCSQNMNHEYMSWYRQDPGLGLRQIYYSMNVEVTDKGDVPEGYKVSRKEKRNFPLILESPSPNQTSLYFCASSLRTSGANVLTFGAGSRLTVL.

The chain uses TRBV29-1 and TRBJ2-3; 7 bases fit TRBD2. The CDR3 is made up of 14 amino acids. Germline V lookup: CDR1 SQVTM, CDR2 ANQGSEA. V was clipped by 4 bases and J by 3 bases; unmatched bases: 7. The CDR3 sequence: CSVGGGRETDTQYF. As DNA, the CDR3 is TGCAGCGTTGGGGGCGGGAGAGAAACAGATACGCAGTATTTT.

The CDR3 region has the DNA TGTGCCAGCAGTGTACGCTTGGGGGGCTACACCTTC. Protein: CASSVRLGGYTF. J is TRBJ1-2 and V is TRBV2; no reliable D call. V lost 4 bases, J lost 8 bases, and 11 bases lay in between. The germline CDR1 and CDR2 sequences are SNHLY and FYNNEI. This CDR3 region has 12 residues.